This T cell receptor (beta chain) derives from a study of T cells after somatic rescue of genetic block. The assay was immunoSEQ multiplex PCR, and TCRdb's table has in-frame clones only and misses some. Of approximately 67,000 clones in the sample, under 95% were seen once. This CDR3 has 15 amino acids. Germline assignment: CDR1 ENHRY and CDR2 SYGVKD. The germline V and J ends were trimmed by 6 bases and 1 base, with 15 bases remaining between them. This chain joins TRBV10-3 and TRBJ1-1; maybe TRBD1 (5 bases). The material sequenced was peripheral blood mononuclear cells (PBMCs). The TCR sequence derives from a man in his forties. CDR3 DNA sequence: TGTGCCATCAGAGCACATCGACAGCGGAACACTGAAGCTTTCTTT. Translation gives CAIRAHRQRNTEAFF.